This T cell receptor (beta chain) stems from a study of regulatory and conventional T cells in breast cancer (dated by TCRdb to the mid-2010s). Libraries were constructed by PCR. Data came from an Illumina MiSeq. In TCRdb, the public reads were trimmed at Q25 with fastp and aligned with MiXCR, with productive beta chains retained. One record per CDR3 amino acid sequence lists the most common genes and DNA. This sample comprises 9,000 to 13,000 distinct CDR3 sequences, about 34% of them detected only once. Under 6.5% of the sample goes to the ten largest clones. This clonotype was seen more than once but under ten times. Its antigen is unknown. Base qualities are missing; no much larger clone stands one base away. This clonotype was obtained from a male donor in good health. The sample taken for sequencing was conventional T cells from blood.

Read as DNA, the sequence is TGTGCCAGCAGCTTAGGGCGGGGGACAGATACGCAGTATTTT. It specifies CASSLGRGTDTQYF. The chain is assembled from TRBV11-2 and TRBJ2-3; TRBD2 fits 7 bases in the junction. CDR1 and CDR2, looked up from the germline V gene, are SGHAT and FQNNGV. The CDR3 spans 14 residues, from the cysteine through the phenylalanine. The only DNA kept is the CDR3, 42 bases in frame from the first base. At the junction V is shortened by 1 base and J by 3 bases; bases outside the gene matches: 1.